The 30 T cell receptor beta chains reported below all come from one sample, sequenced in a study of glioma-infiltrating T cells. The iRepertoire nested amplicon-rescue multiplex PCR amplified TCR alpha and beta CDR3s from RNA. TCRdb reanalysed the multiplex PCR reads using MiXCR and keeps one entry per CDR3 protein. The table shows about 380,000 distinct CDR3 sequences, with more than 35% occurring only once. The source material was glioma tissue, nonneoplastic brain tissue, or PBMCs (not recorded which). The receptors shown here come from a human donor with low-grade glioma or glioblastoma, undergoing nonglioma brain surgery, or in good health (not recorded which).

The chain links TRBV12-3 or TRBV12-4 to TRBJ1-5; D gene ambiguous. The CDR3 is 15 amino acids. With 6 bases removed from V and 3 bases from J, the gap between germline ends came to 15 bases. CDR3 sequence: CASSLDGASNQPQHF. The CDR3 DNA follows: TGTGCCAGCAGCCTGGACGGAGCTTCCAATCAGCCCCAGCATTTT.

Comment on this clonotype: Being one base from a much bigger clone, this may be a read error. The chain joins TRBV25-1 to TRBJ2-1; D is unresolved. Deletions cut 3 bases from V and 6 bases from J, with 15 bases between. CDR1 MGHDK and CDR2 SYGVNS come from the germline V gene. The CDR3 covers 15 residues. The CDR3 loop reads CASSDPPPLSNEQFF. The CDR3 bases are TGTGCCAGCAGTGATCCTCCCCCTTTATCCAATGAGCAGTTCTTC.

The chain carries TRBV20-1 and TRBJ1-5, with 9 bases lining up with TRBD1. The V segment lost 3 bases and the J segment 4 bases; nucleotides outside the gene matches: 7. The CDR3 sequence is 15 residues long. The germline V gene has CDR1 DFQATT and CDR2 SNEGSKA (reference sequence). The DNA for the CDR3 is TGCAGTGCTAGGACAGGGGGTAATAGGAATCAGCCCCAGCATTTT. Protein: CSARTGGNRNQPQHF.

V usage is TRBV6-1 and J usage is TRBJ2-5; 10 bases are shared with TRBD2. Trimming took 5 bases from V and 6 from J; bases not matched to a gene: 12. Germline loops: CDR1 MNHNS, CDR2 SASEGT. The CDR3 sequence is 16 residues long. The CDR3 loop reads CASSHGLAEGEKTQYF. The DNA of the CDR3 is TGTGCCAGCAGTCACGGACTAGCGGAGGGGGAAAAGACCCAGTACTTC.

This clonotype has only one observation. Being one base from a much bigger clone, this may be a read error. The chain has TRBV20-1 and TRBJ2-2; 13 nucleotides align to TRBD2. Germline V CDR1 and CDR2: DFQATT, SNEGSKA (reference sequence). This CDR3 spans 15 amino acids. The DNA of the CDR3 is TGCAGTGCTGTGACTAGCGGGAGGAACACCGTGGAGCTGTTTTTT. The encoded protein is CSAVTSGRNTVELFF.

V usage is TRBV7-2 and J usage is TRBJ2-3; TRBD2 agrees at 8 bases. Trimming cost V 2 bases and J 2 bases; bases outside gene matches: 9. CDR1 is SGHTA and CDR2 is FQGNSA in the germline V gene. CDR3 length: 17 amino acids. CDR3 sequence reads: CASSLFGRGWDTDTQYF. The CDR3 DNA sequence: TGTGCCAGCAGCTTATTCGGGAGGGGGTGGGACACAGATACGCAGTATTTT.

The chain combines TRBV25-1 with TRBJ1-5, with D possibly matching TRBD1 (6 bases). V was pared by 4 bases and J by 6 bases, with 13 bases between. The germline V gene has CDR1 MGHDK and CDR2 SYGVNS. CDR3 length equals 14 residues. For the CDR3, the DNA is TGTGCCAGCAGTGCCAGGGGAAATAGTCAGCCCCAGCATTTT. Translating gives CASSARGNSQPQHF. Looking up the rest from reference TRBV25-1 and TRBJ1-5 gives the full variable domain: EADIYQTPRYLVIGTGKKITLECSQTMGHDKMYWYQQDPGMELHLIHYSYGVNSTEKGDLSSESTVSRIRTEHFPLTLESARPSHTSQYLCASSARGNSQPQHFGDGTRLSIL.

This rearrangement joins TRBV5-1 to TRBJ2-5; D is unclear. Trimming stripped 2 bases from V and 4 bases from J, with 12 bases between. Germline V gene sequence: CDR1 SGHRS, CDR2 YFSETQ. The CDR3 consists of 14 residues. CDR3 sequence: CASSFTMAGETQYF. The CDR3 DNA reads TGCGCCAGCAGCTTCACGATGGCAGGAGAGACCCAGTACTTC. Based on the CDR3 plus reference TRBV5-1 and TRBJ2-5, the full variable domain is KAGVTQTPRYLIKTRGQQVTLSCSPISGHRSVSWYQQTPGQGLQFLFEYFSETQRNKGNFPGRFSGRQFSNSRSEMNVSTLELGDSALYLCASSFTMAGETQYFGPGTRLLVL.

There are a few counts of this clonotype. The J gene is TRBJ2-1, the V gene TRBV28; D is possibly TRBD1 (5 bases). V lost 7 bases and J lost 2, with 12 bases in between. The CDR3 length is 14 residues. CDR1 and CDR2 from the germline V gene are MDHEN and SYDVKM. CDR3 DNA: TGTGCCAGCAATTCCCAGGGCCCCTACAATGAGCAGTTCTTC. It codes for CASNSQGPYNEQFF.

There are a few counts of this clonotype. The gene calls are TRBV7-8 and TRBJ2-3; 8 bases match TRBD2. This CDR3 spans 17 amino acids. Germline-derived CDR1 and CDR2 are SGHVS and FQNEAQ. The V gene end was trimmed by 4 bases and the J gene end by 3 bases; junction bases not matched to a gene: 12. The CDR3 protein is CASSSPAGAPFTDTQYF. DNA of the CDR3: TGTGCCAGCAGCTCCCCAGCGGGAGCCCCCTTTACAGATACGCAGTATTTT.

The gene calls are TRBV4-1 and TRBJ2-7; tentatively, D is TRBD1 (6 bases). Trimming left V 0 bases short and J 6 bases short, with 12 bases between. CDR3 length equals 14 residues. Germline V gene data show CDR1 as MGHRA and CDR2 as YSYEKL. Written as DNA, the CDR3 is TGCGCCAGCAGCCAAGAGAACAGGGTGGGCGAGCAGTACTTC. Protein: CASSQENRVGEQYF.

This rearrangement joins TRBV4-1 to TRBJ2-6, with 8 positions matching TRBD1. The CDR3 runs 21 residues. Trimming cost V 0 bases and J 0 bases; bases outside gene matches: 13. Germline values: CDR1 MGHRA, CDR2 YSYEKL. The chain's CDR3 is CASSQENSGQVLSSGANVLTF. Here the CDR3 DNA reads TGCGCCAGCAGCCAAGAAAATTCGGGACAGGTCCTCAGCTCTGGGGCCAACGTCCTGACTTTC.

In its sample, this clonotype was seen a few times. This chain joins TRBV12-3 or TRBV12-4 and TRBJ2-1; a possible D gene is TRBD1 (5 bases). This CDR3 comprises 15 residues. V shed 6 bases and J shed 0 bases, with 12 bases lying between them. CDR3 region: CASSPSTGSYNEQFF. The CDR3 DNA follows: TGTGCCAGCAGCCCGAGCACAGGCTCCTACAATGAGCAGTTCTTC.

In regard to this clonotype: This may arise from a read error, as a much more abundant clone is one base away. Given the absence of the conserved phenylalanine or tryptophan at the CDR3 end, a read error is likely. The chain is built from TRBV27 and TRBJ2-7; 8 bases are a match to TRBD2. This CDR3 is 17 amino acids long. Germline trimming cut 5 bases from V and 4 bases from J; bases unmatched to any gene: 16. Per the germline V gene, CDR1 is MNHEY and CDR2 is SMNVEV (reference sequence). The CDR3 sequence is CASSPSAGGPGIYEQYL. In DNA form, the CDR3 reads TGTGCCAGCAGTCCCTCCGCGGGGGGTCCGGGGATATACGAGCAGTACTTA.

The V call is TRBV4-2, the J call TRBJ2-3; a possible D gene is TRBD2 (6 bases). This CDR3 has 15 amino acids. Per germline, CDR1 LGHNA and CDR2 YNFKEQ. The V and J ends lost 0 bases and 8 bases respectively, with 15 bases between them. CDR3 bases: TGTGCCAGCAGCCAAGATGCTCGCGGGGATCTTACGCAGTATTTT. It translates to CASSQDARGDLTQYF.

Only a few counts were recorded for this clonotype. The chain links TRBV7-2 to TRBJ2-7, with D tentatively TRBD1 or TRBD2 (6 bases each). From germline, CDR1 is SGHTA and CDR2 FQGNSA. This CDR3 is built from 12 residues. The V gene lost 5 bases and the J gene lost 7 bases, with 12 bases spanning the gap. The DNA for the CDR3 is TGTGCCAGCAGCCCGGAGGGGGGAGAGCAGTACTTC. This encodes CASSPEGGEQYF.

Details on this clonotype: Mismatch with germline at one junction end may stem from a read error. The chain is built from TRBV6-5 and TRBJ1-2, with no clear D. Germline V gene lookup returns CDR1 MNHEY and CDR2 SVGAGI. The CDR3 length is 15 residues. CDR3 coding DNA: TGTGCCATCAGTGAAGGACGGAGCCCCAACTATGGCTACACCTTC. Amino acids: CAISEGRSPNYGYTF.

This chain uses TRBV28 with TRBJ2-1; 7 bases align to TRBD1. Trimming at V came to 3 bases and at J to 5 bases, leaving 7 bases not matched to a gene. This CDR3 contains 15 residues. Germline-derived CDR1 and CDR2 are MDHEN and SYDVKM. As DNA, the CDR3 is TGTGCCAGCAGTTTGGAAAGGGGGCGCGACAATGAGCAGTTCTTC. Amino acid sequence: CASSLERGRDNEQFF.

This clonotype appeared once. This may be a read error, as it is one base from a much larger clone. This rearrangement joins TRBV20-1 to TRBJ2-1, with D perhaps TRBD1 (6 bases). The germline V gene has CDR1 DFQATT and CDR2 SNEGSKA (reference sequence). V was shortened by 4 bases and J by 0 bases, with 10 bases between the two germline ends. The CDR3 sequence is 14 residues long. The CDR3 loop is CSAIQGSSYNEQFF. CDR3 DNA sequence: TGCAGTGCTATACAGGGAAGCTCCTACAATGAGCAGTTCTTC.

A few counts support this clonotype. The CDR3 DNA reads TGTGCCAGCAGTTTAGGGGGAGCTAACTCCTACGAGCAGTACTTC. This sequence encodes CASSLGGANSYEQYF. The chain carries TRBV28 and TRBJ2-7, with D perhaps matching TRBD1 or TRBD2 (5 bases each). The CDR3 loop spans 15 amino acids. Per germline, CDR1 MDHEN and CDR2 SYDVKM. V was pared by 2 bases and J by 0 bases, with 11 bases between.

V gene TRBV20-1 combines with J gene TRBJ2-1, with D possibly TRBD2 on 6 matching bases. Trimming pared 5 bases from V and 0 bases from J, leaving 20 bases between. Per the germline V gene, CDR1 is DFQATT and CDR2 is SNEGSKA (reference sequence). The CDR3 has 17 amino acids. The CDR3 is CSAPGTPGSSSYNEQFF. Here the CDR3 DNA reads TGCAGTGCTCCCGGGACTCCAGGCTCGAGCTCCTACAATGAGCAGTTCTTC.

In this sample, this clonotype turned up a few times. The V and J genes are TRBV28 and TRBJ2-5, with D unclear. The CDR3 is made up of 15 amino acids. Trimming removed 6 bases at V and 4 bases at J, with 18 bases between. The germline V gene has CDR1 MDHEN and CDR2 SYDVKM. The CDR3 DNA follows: TGTGCCAGCAGCACGACACCTACCTCGGGAGAGACCCAGTACTTC. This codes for CASSTTPTSGETQYF.

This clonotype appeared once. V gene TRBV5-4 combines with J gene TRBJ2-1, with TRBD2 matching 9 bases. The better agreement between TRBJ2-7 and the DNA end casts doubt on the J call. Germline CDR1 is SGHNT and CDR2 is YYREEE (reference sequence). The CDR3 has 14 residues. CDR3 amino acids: CASSFGREGREQYF. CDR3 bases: TGTGCCAGCAGCTTTGGGCGGGAGGGCCGCGAGCAGTACTTC.

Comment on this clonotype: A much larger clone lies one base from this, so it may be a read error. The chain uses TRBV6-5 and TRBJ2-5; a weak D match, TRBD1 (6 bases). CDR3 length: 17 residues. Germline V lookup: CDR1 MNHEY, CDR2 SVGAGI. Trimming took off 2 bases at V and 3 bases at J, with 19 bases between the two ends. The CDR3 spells CASSYTRSGTREETQYF. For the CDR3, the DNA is TGTGCCAGCAGTTACACAAGATCCGGGACAAGGGAAGAGACCCAGTACTTC.

The CDR3 DNA reads TGCAGTGCTAAGACTAGCGGGAGGGGATCGGGAACAGATACGCAGTATTTT. Encoded protein: CSAKTSGRGSGTDTQYF. The chain carries TRBV20-1 and TRBJ2-3, with 14 bases fitting TRBD2. J was trimmed by 3 bases and V by 4 bases; bases with no gene match: 9. The CDR3 sequence is 17 residues long. CDR1 DFQATT and CDR2 SNEGSKA come from the germline V gene (reference sequence).

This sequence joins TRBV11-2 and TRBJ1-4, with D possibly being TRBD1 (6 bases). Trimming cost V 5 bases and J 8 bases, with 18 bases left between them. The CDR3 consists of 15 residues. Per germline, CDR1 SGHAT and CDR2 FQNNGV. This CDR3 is CASSVGGREWEKLFF. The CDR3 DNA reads TGTGCCAGCAGCGTTGGGGGCAGGGAGTGGGAAAAACTGTTTTTT.

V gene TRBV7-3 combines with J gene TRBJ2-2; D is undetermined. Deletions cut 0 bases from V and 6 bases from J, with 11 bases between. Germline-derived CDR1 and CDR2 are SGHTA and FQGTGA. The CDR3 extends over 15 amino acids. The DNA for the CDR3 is TGTGCCAGCAGCTTAACCTCACGGTTATCCGGGGAGCTGTTTTTT. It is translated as CASSLTSRLSGELFF.

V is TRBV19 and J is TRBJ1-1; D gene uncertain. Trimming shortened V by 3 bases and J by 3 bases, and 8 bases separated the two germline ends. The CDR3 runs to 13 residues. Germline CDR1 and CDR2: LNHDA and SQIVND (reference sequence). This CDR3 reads CASSIFSYTEAFF. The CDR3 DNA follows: TGTGCCAGTAGTATTTTCAGCTACACTGAAGCTTTCTTT.

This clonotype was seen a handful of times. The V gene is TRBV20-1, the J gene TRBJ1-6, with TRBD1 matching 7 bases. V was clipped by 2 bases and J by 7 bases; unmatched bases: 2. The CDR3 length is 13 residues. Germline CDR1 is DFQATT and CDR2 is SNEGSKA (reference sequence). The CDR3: CSARQGVNSPLHF. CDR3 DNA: TGCAGTGCTAGACAGGGGGTGAATTCACCCCTCCACTTT.

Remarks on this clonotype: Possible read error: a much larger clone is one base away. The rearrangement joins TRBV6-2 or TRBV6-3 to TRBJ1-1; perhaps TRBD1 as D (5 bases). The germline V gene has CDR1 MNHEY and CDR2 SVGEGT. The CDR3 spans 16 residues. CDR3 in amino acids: CASSYSNPGANTKAFF. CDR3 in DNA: TGTGCCAGCAGTTACTCGAATCCCGGGGCTAACACTAAAGCTTTCTTT.